The entry below gives a single T cell receptor (beta chain) sequence along with its context. Its target is not known. This record belongs to a study of cytotoxic CD8 clonotypes in ibrutinib-treated CLL. The study, taken as a whole, reports: Clonality rose at ibrutinib response, held steady in sustained remission, and fell toward baseline at progression.

The table came from immunoSEQ multiplex PCR; TCRdb's copy has only in-frame clones and leaves some out. The table shows more than 85,000 clones, with roughly four fifths occurring only once. Germline CDR1 SQVTM, CDR2 ANQGSEA. Trimming shortened V by 7 bases and J by 4 bases, and 13 bases separated the two germline ends. The CDR3 consists of 12 residues. The receptor's source is a human donor with chronic lymphocytic leukemia. Here the sequenced sample was PBMCs, taken after 24 months of ibrutinib treatment. The chain carries TRBV29-1 and TRBJ1-2, with D tentatively TRBD1 (6 bases). CDR3 nucleotides: TGCAGCGCCGATCAGGGGAGCTATGGCTACACCTTC. This gives the protein CSADQGSYGYTF.